This TCR beta chain was recorded in a study of shared clonotypes between healthy human individuals. Profiling relied on immunoSEQ multiplex PCR, and the TCRdb table lists in-frame clones only, not all of them. The data show a few million clones, approximately 95% seen once. Germline V lookup: CDR1 MGHRA, CDR2 YSYEKL. This CDR3 contains 14 residues. Trimming at V came to 4 bases and at J to 8 bases, leaving 6 bases not matched to a gene. Sequenced material: naive CD4+ T cells from PBMCs. As to subset: CD45RA+ positively selected. The rearrangement links TRBV4-1 to TRBJ2-1, with 9 bases aligning to TRBD1. The receptor comes from a man aged 18-30 years in good health. Some clones in this sample may be carry-over from other donors' samples. The CDR3 loop reads CASSRRTGADEQFF. CDR3 nucleotides: TGCGCCAGCAGCCGCCGGACAGGGGCGGATGAGCAGTTCTTC.